The 10 T cell receptor beta chains below come from one sample, sequenced in a study of T cell clusters in autoimmune cytopenias. Each sample's input was roughly 250 ng genomic DNA, approximately 37,500 genome equivalents. TRB was amplified by touch-down multiplex PCR, primer pools A and B combined. Following a re-call of the multiplex PCR reads, TCRdb has one entry per CDR3 protein and lacks DNA. The listing records some 12,000 distinct CDR3 sequences. Sequencing used peripheral blood. The receptor set was obtained from a human donor with an autoimmune cytopenia or autoimmune hepatitis (not recorded which).

V is TRBV6-2 or TRBV6-3 and J is TRBJ2-3; as DNA is missing, the TRBD2 call by TCRdb cannot be tested. This CDR3 has 16 amino acids. Germline assignment: CDR1 MNHEY and CDR2 SVGEGT. CDR3 loop: CATGLAGGPYADTQYF.

J is TRBJ1-1 and V is TRBV12-3 or TRBV12-4. The CDR3 extends over 14 amino acids. The CDR3 here is CASSLRVGSAEAFF.

This clonotype is called medium-sized based on its frequency. V gene TRBV29-1 combines with J gene TRBJ2-3; TCRdb names TRBD1, which stays unverified in the absence of DNA. The CDR3 has 13 residues. From germline, CDR1 is SQVTM and CDR2 ANQGSEA. This CDR3 is CSVTGASTDTQYF.

The rearrangement uses TRBV7-2 and TRBJ2-2; as DNA is missing, the TRBD2 call by TCRdb cannot be tested. The CDR3 loop spans 17 amino acids. Germline V CDR1 and CDR2: SGHTA, FQGNSA. CDR3 residues: CASSPRPGGANTGELFF.

This chain joins TRBV5-1 and TRBJ2-1; TCRdb's D gene call, TRBD2, goes unchecked for lack of DNA. The CDR3 is 14 residues long. CDR1 is SGHRS and CDR2 is YFSETQ in the germline V gene. The CDR3 sequence is CATKEGEDYNEQFF.

J is TRBJ1-2 and V is TRBV7-9; absent DNA, TCRdb's TRBD1 call cannot be checked. Germline CDR1 is SEHNR and CDR2 is FQNEAQ (reference sequence). This CDR3 is 15 amino acids long. The CDR3 region is CASSFSGAASYGYTF.

This sequence joins TRBV6-1 and TRBJ2-7. CDR1 is MNHNS, CDR2 SASEGT, per germline. This CDR3 spans 14 amino acids. This CDR3 reads CASSYSVVRDEQYF.

This clonotype is called medium-sized based on its frequency. This chain links TRBV27 with TRBJ2-2; checking the TCRdb D call of TRBD1 is not possible without DNA. This CDR3 has 15 residues. Germline V gene sequence: CDR1 MNHEY, CDR2 SMNVEV (reference sequence). The CDR3 here is CASSSTGGPFGELFF.

The J gene is TRBJ1-4, the V gene TRBV6-5; checking the TCRdb D call of TRBD1 is not possible without DNA. Germline assignment: CDR1 MNHEY and CDR2 SVGAGI. The CDR3 has 15 residues. The CDR3 protein is CASSYQGRANEKLFF.

V is TRBV7-2 and J is TRBJ1-2; with no DNA, the TCRdb D assignment of TRBD1 cannot be verified. The V gene's germline CDR1 is SGHTA and CDR2 FQGNSA. This CDR3 is 15 amino acids long. CDR3 in amino acids: CASSRTGTVDYGYTF.